This is a list of T cell receptor beta chains from one sample in a study of shared clonotypes between healthy human individuals. The assay was immunoSEQ multiplex PCR, and TCRdb's table has in-frame clones only and misses some. The top ten clones hold around 1.4% of a sample with 950,000 to 1,100,000 clones, around 75% of them seen once. The sample was memory CD4+ T cells sorted from blood. The origin of the receptors is a man younger than 30 in good health. Each CDR3 is given without its conserved first and last residue. Expanded clones get a size class; other rows say once, few or many, or leave the size out.

TRBV19,.,TRBJ2-5,13,ASSNPGQGKETQY
TRBV18,.,TRBJ1-4,13,ASSPTGGSGEKLF
TRBV27,.,TRBJ1-4,14,ASRSLYRGKGEKLF
TRBV18,many,TRBJ1-6,13,ASSPSPPGLQPLH
TRBV19,.,TRBJ1-1,11,ASSREGNTEAF
TRBV10-2,.,TRBJ1-1,11,ASMGGLSTEAF
TRBV5-1,.,TRBJ2-3,13,ASRIGQGGSDTQY
TRBV7-2,.,TRBJ1-6,13,ASSPDTITHSPLH
TRBV19,once,TRBJ2-2,11,ASSGDNTGELF
TRBV30,once,.,12,AWSVSRGGYEQY
TRBV19,.,TRBJ2-7,12,ASSLELAGGEQY
TRBV6-1,.,TRBJ1-5,13,ASESDRANNQPQH
TRBV30,.,TRBJ2-2,11,AWSAQGYRELF
TRBV4-3,.,TRBJ2-7,14,ASSQDLTGGFREQY
TRBV7-2,many,TRBJ1-5,13,ASSSGERTNQPQH
TRBV11-2,few,TRBJ1-3,13,ASSAGTGAGNTIY
TRBV7-2,.,TRBJ2-7,15,ASSLRFGSTAVDEQY
TRBV6-5,.,TRBJ1-1,12,ASSYSGGTDEAF
TRBV10-3,.,TRBJ2-1,11,AINAGLNNEQF
TRBV6-1,.,TRBJ2-5,10,ASSERQETQY
TRBV9,.,TRBJ2-7,12,ASKGQGPTYEQY
TRBV5-6,few,TRBJ1-1,12,ASSLRGPNTEAF
TRBV18,.,TRBJ2-5,12,ASSPKTGQETQY
TRBV5-5,.,TRBJ1-1,12,ASSRTGSGTEAF
TRBV28,.,TRBJ1-2,13,ASSQSSTGGYGYT
TRBV9,.,TRBJ2-3,14,ASSLTGTPTADTQY
TRBV2,many,TRBJ2-2,10,ASRQEFGELF
TRBV18,.,TRBJ1-2,14,ASSPGQQPNGYGYT
TRBV13,.,TRBJ2-3,14,ASSPPLAGVSDTQY
TRBV9,.,TRBJ2-3,11,ASSADLTDTQY
TRBV18,.,TRBJ1-2,15,ASSPLDRSLPNYGYT
TRBV7-2,.,TRBJ2-1,13,ASSKGTGRAVEQF
TRBV30,.,TRBJ2-3,11,AWSQGWTDTQY
TRBV6-1,few,TRBJ1-6,9,ASGQVSPLH
TRBV5-1,few,TRBJ2-7,13,ASSLVLADAGEQY
TRBV7-2,.,TRBJ2-3,14,ASSSVGEGSTDTQY
TRBV10-3,.,TRBJ2-7,9,AISSLYEQY
TRBV30,.,TRBJ1-1,10,AWRPRNTEAF
TRBV27,.,TRBJ2-7,12,ASSLLPQGSEQY
TRBV7-2,.,TRBJ1-2,12,ASSSRTGDYGYT
TRBV2,few,TRBJ1-5,15,ASSERGGAGSNQPQH
TRBV7-2,.,TRBJ2-3,14,ASSSIAGVWTDTQY
TRBV6-5,.,TRBJ1-5,13,ASKRGTGAHQPQH
TRBV11-2,.,TRBJ1-2,11,ASSHTSNYGYT
TRBV21-1,.,TRBJ1-2,13,ASSKDLDRHYGYT
TRBV9,few,TRBJ2-7,13,ASSARTGSSYEQY
TRBV27,once,TRBJ2-7,16,ASSLFSGDRGLPYEQY